A selection of T cell receptor beta chains follows, all from one sample in a study of OX40 agonist ivuxolimab in advanced cancers. This table comes from immunoSEQ multiplex PCR, and its TCRdb copy is limited to in-frame clones, with some not included. The sample holds roughly 41,000 clones; approximately 86% are singletons and the top ten take around an eighth. This material consisted of CD4+ or CD8+ T cells sorted from blood, taken in a trial of the OX40 agonist ivuxolimab. Receptors were obtained from an adult with an advanced solid tumor such as melanoma, head and neck, liver or kidney cancer. Each CDR3 is given with its conserved first and last residue. Fields, in order: J gene, V gene, D gene, clone size, CDR3 protein, CDR3 DNA. D genes are given only for firm matches. Only part of the rows carry a size: once, few, many, or a class if the clone is expanded.

j_gene: TRBJ2-1; v_gene: TRBV27; d_gene: TRBD1; abundance: NA; CDR3aa: CAIRQGAYEQFF; CDR3nt: TGTGCCATCCGACAGGGGGCCTATGAGCAGTTCTTC
j_gene: TRBJ1-2; v_gene: TRBV5-8; d_gene: NA; abundance: few; CDR3aa: CASSFEGPTIYGYTF; CDR3nt: TGTGCCAGCAGCTTTGAGGGTCCAACAATCTATGGCTACACCTTC
j_gene: TRBJ1-2; v_gene: TRBV5-8; d_gene: NA; abundance: NA; CDR3aa: CASSLDGYGYTF; CDR3nt: TGTGCCAGCAGCTTGGATGGGTATGGCTACACCTTC
j_gene: TRBJ1-4; v_gene: TRBV6-9; d_gene: NA; abundance: once; CDR3aa: CASSTGEKLFF; CDR3nt: TGTGCCAGCAGTACCGGTGAAAAACTGTTTTTT
j_gene: TRBJ1-2; v_gene: TRBV6-6; d_gene: NA; abundance: NA; CDR3aa: CASSGYMADYGYTF; CDR3nt: TGTGCCAGCAGTGGCTATATGGCCGACTATGGCTACACCTTC
j_gene: TRBJ2-2; v_gene: TRBV28; d_gene: NA; abundance: NA; CDR3aa: CASSLEDYLTGELFF; CDR3nt: TGTGCCAGCAGTTTAGAAGACTACCTCACCGGGGAGCTGTTTTTT
j_gene: TRBJ2-1; v_gene: TRBV4-2; d_gene: NA; abundance: NA; CDR3aa: CASSQEPSGSYNEQFF; CDR3nt: TGTGCCAGCAGCCAAGAGCCGAGCGGCTCCTACAATGAGCAGTTCTTC
j_gene: TRBJ1-1; v_gene: TRBV6-5; d_gene: NA; abundance: few; CDR3aa: CASSTPMEAFF; CDR3nt: TGTGCCAGCAGTACGCCAATGGAAGCTTTCTTT
j_gene: TRBJ1-2; v_gene: TRBV7-9; d_gene: NA; abundance: NA; CDR3aa: CASSLAYMHGYTF; CDR3nt: TGTGCCAGCAGCTTAGCGTACATGCATGGCTACACCTTC
j_gene: TRBJ2-5; v_gene: TRBV4-3; d_gene: NA; abundance: NA; CDR3aa: CASSQDLGLEGETQYF; CDR3nt: TGCGCCAGCAGCCAAGATCTGGGCCTGGAAGGGGAGACCCAGTACTTC
j_gene: TRBJ2-7; v_gene: TRBV4-2; d_gene: NA; abundance: NA; CDR3aa: CASSQGTASSYEQYF; CDR3nt: TGTGCCAGCAGCCAAGGAACCGCGAGCTCCTACGAGCAGTACTTC
j_gene: TRBJ1-5; v_gene: TRBV6-1; d_gene: NA; abundance: NA; CDR3aa: CASSDGNQPQHF; CDR3nt: TGTGCCAGCAGTGACGGGAATCAGCCCCAGCATTTT
j_gene: TRBJ2-7; v_gene: TRBV10-3; d_gene: NA; abundance: once; CDR3aa: CAISVGAWGTKNSYEQYF; CDR3nt: TGTGCCATCAGTGTGGGTGCTTGGGGGACAAAGAACTCCTACGAGCAGTACTTC
j_gene: TRBJ2-7; v_gene: TRBV28; d_gene: NA; abundance: medium-sized; CDR3aa: CASSFDSYEQYF; CDR3nt: TGTGCCAGCAGTTTCGACAGCTACGAGCAGTACTTC
j_gene: TRBJ2-3; v_gene: TRBV27; d_gene: TRBD2; abundance: NA; CDR3aa: CASSPGLAGGTDTQYF; CDR3nt: TGTGCCAGCAGTCCTGGACTAGCGGGGGGCACAGATACGCAGTATTTT
j_gene: TRBJ2-7; v_gene: TRBV4-1; d_gene: NA; abundance: NA; CDR3aa: CASSPTSGAPDEQYF; CDR3nt: TGCGCCAGCAGCCCGACTAGTGGGGCTCCTGACGAGCAGTACTTC
j_gene: TRBJ1-2; v_gene: TRBV11-2; d_gene: NA; abundance: once; CDR3aa: CASSLAGRDYGYTF; CDR3nt: TGTGCCAGCAGCTTAGCAGGGAGGGACTATGGCTACACCTTC
j_gene: TRBJ2-5; v_gene: TRBV14; d_gene: TRBD2; abundance: NA; CDR3aa: CASSRGGETQYF; CDR3nt: TGTGCCAGCAGCCGCGGGGGGGAGACCCAGTACTTC
j_gene: TRBJ1-1; v_gene: TRBV7-6; d_gene: NA; abundance: once; CDR3aa: CASSWAGEDTEAFF; CDR3nt: TGTGCCAGCAGTTGGGCGGGGGAAGACACTGAAGCTTTCTTT
j_gene: TRBJ2-7; v_gene: TRBV12-5; d_gene: TRBD2; abundance: NA; CDR3aa: CASGLSTGGEQYF; CDR3nt: TGTGCTAGTGGTTTGTCTACGGGGGGCGAGCAGTACTTC
j_gene: TRBJ2-2; v_gene: TRBV11-3; d_gene: TRBD1; abundance: once; CDR3aa: CASSLVPGGTGELFF; CDR3nt: TGTGCCAGCAGCTTAGTACCAGGGGGCACCGGGGAGCTGTTTTTT
j_gene: TRBJ1-1; v_gene: TRBV5-6; d_gene: TRBD1; abundance: NA; CDR3aa: CASSLAQGRAFF; CDR3nt: TGTGCCAGCAGCCTTGCACAGGGGAGAGCTTTCTTT
j_gene: TRBJ1-6; v_gene: TRBV6-6; d_gene: NA; abundance: NA; CDR3aa: CASRTGASSSPLHF; CDR3nt: TGTGCCAGCAGAACGGGAGCCTCCTCTTCACCCCTCCACTTT
j_gene: TRBJ2-7; v_gene: TRBV27; d_gene: NA; abundance: NA; CDR3aa: CASSLFGIKTYEQYF; CDR3nt: TGTGCCAGCAGTTTATTTGGGATTAAGACCTACGAGCAGTACTTC
j_gene: TRBJ1-2; v_gene: TRBV2; d_gene: TRBD1; abundance: NA; CDR3aa: CASSGRDRPPTAYGYTF; CDR3nt: TGTGCCAGCAGTGGCCGGGACAGGCCCCCTACAGCCTATGGCTACACCTTC
j_gene: TRBJ2-7; v_gene: TRBV18; d_gene: NA; abundance: few; CDR3aa: CASSPLHSLRTAFLEQYF; CDR3nt: TGTGCCAGCTCACCACTTCATTCTCTCCGGACAGCCTTTTTGGAGCAGTACTTC
j_gene: TRBJ1-2; v_gene: TRBV11-2; d_gene: NA; abundance: NA; CDR3aa: CASSTPGLSYGYTF; CDR3nt: TGTGCCAGCAGCACCCCGGGACTGTCTTATGGCTACACCTTC
j_gene: TRBJ2-1; v_gene: TRBV6-1; d_gene: NA; abundance: NA; CDR3aa: CASKPRVNEQFF; CDR3nt: TGTGCCAGTAAGCCCAGGGTCAATGAGCAGTTCTTC
j_gene: TRBJ2-5; v_gene: TRBV19; d_gene: NA; abundance: NA; CDR3aa: CASTSVQPGPRDRETQYF; CDR3nt: TGTGCCAGTACCTCAGTACAGCCGGGACCCAGGGACCGAGAGACCCAGTACTTC
j_gene: TRBJ1-1; v_gene: TRBV7-9; d_gene: NA; abundance: NA; CDR3aa: CASSLGGATEAFF; CDR3nt: TGTGCCAGCAGCTTAGGGGGGGCTACGGAAGCTTTCTTT
j_gene: TRBJ1-2; v_gene: TRBV11-2; d_gene: TRBD1; abundance: NA; CDR3aa: CASSLRTITGGAYYGYTF; CDR3nt: TGTGCCAGCAGCTTGAGGACAATTACAGGGGGCGCTTACTATGGCTACACCTTC
j_gene: TRBJ2-1; v_gene: TRBV4-2; d_gene: TRBD2; abundance: NA; CDR3aa: CASSQDEVMALAGGEQFF; CDR3nt: TGTGCCAGCAGCCAAGATGAGGTTATGGCGCTAGCGGGGGGTGAGCAGTTCTTC
j_gene: TRBJ1-1; v_gene: TRBV9; d_gene: NA; abundance: NA; CDR3aa: CASSPTTAGWAFF; CDR3nt: TGTGCCAGCAGCCCAACAACCGCGGGTTGGGCTTTCTTT
j_gene: TRBJ1-2; v_gene: TRBV6-7; d_gene: TRBD1; abundance: NA; CDR3aa: CASSTTGDGYTF; CDR3nt: TGTGCCAGCAGTACCACAGGGGACGGCTACACCTTC
j_gene: TRBJ2-1; v_gene: TRBV9; d_gene: NA; abundance: NA; CDR3aa: CASSPIWARSYNEQFF; CDR3nt: TGTGCCAGCAGCCCTATCTGGGCTCGCTCCTACAATGAGCAGTTCTTC
j_gene: TRBJ2-3; v_gene: TRBV2; d_gene: NA; abundance: NA; CDR3aa: CASSEWGEITDTQYF; CDR3nt: TGTGCCAGCAGTGAATGGGGGGAAATCACAGATACGCAGTATTTT
j_gene: TRBJ1-3; v_gene: TRBV10-3; d_gene: NA; abundance: NA; CDR3aa: CAGKGTGNTIYF; CDR3nt: TGTGCTGGGAAGGGGACTGGAAACACCATATATTTT
j_gene: TRBJ2-2; v_gene: TRBV28; d_gene: NA; abundance: NA; CDR3aa: CATEPKYGELFF; CDR3nt: TGTGCCACCGAACCTAAATACGGGGAGCTGTTTTTT
j_gene: TRBJ1-1; v_gene: TRBV6-6; d_gene: NA; abundance: NA; CDR3aa: CATKKPDNRYTEAFF; CDR3nt: TGTGCCACAAAGAAACCGGACAATCGTTACACTGAAGCTTTCTTT
j_gene: TRBJ1-1; v_gene: TRBV2; d_gene: NA; abundance: once; CDR3aa: CASSDSTEAFF; CDR3nt: TGTGCCAGCAGTGACAGCACTGAAGCTTTCTTT
j_gene: TRBJ1-1; v_gene: TRBV6-1; d_gene: TRBD1; abundance: NA; CDR3aa: CASTHRGSNTEAFF; CDR3nt: TGTGCCAGCACGCACAGGGGATCGAACACTGAAGCTTTCTTT
j_gene: TRBJ2-3; v_gene: TRBV14; d_gene: NA; abundance: NA; CDR3aa: CASSPRGGEATQYF; CDR3nt: TGTGCCAGCAGCCCCCGAGGGGGAGAGGCTACGCAGTATTTT
j_gene: TRBJ2-5; v_gene: TRBV6-1; d_gene: NA; abundance: once; CDR3aa: CASSAGSQETQYF; CDR3nt: TGTGCCAGCTCTGCGGGGTCCCAGGAGACCCAGTACTTC
j_gene: TRBJ2-7; v_gene: TRBV6-6; d_gene: NA; abundance: NA; CDR3aa: CASSYTLYEQYF; CDR3nt: TGTGCCAGCAGTTACACCCTTTACGAGCAGTACTTC
j_gene: TRBJ1-5; v_gene: TRBV10-2; d_gene: NA; abundance: NA; CDR3aa: CASSEVTRSNQPQHF; CDR3nt: TGCGCCAGCAGTGAGGTGACACGTAGCAATCAGCCCCAGCATTTT
j_gene: TRBJ1-1; v_gene: TRBV6-5; d_gene: NA; abundance: medium-sized; CDR3aa: CASSYDRGTEAFF; CDR3nt: TGTGCCAGCAGTTACGACCGAGGAACTGAAGCTTTCTTT
j_gene: TRBJ1-4; v_gene: TRBV25-1; d_gene: NA; abundance: NA; CDR3aa: CASSEENNNEKLFF; CDR3nt: TGTGCCAGCAGTGAAGAAAACAATAATGAAAAACTGTTTTTT